One sample yielded the 21 T cell receptor beta chains listed below, sequenced in a study of a mutant IDH1 vaccine in newly diagnosed glioma. Assay used: immunoSEQ multiplex PCR; TCRdb lists only in-frame clones, some missing. Altogether 35,000 to 45,000 clones are present, 75% to 85% being singletons, with the ten largest covering over 10%. No cognate antigen is known for these TCRs. The time point is: week 5, during vaccination. Doses comprised 300 ug of mutant IDH1 20-mer peptide each, plus topical imiquimod. The sample here was PBMCs, taken from a glioma patient whose treatment included an IDH1 peptide vaccine. The receptor set was obtained from a man aged 50 to 60 with glioma.

V and J are TRBV30 and TRBJ2-2; tentative D call: TRBD2 (6 bases). Trimming cost V 7 bases and J 7 bases, with 10 bases left between them. Germline CDR1 GTSNPN, CDR2 SVGIG (reference sequence). CDR3 size: 11 residues. CDR3 loop: CASLAFGELFF. CDR3 in DNA: TGTGCCTCCCTAGCGTTCGGGGAGCTGTTTTTT.

The genes are TRBV7-2 and TRBJ1-2; a weak D match, TRBD1 (6 bases). V was pared by 5 bases and J by 2 bases, with 9 bases between. Germline V gives CDR1 SGHTA, CDR2 FQGNSA. CDR3 length equals 13 residues. CDR3 sequence: CASSQGGNYGYTF. The CDR3 DNA follows: TGTGCCAGCAGCCAAGGGGGAAACTATGGCTACACCTTC.

This clone turned up a few times. The chain joins TRBV7-8 to TRBJ1-1, with 8 bases identical to TRBD1. CDR1 and CDR2 (germline): SGHVS, FQNEAQ. The J segment lost 4 bases and the V segment lost 2 bases, leaving 3 bases of the junction unmatched. CDR3 length: 14 amino acids. The CDR3 protein is CASSLTGGGTEAFF. The CDR3 DNA sequence: TGTGCCAGCAGCTTAACAGGGGGGGGCACTGAAGCTTTCTTT.

The J gene is TRBJ2-3, the V gene TRBV28; 8 positions match TRBD1. With V trimmed by 6 bases and J by 4 bases, 9 bases remained unmatched. The CDR3 loop spans 15 amino acids. Germline V CDR1 and CDR2: MDHEN, SYDVKM. In DNA form, the CDR3 reads TGTGCCAGCAGCCTTGACAGGGGTTGGGCAGATACGCAGTATTTT. Translation: CASSLDRGWADTQYF.

This clone has only a few counts. The chain joins TRBV27 to TRBJ1-5, with TRBD1 as a possible D gene (5 bases). This CDR3 has 14 residues. CDR1 is MNHEY, CDR2 SMNVEV, per germline (reference sequence). The V and J ends lost 8 bases and 1 base respectively, with 12 bases between them. CDR3 in amino acids: CASWDGSSNQPQHF. The DNA of the CDR3 is TGTGCCAGCTGGGACGGGTCGAGCAATCAGCCCCAGCATTTT.

The chain has TRBV30 and TRBJ1-3; D ambiguous. Germline CDR1 is GTSNPN and CDR2 is SVGIG (reference sequence). V was trimmed by 0 bases and J by 4 bases, leaving 7 bases between them. The CDR3 length is 13 residues. CDR3 protein: CAWSVISGNTIYF. CDR3 DNA sequence: TGTGCCTGGAGTGTCATCTCAGGAAACACCATATATTTT.

The chain couples TRBV25-1 to TRBJ2-1; unclear D gene. Per the germline V gene, CDR1 is MGHDK and CDR2 is SYGVNS. The germline V and J ends were trimmed by 4 bases and 5 bases, with 9 bases remaining between them. The CDR3 is 13 residues long. CDR3 region: CASSGLLHNEQFF. The DNA for the CDR3 is TGTGCCAGCAGTGGGCTATTGCACAATGAGCAGTTCTTC.

This clone appeared a few times. The J gene is TRBJ1-1, the V gene TRBV19; D possibly corresponds to TRBD1 (6 bases). The V end lost 7 bases, the J end lost 4 bases, and 19 bases lay between the germline ends. The germline V gene encodes CDR1 LNHDA and CDR2 SQIVND (reference sequence). The CDR3 is 15 amino acids. CDR3 loop: CASTEQGGVGTEAFF. The CDR3 DNA reads as TGTGCCAGTACCGAACAGGGAGGGGTGGGCACTGAAGCTTTCTTT.

The gene calls are TRBV5-4 and TRBJ2-2; 7 positions agree with TRBD2. The germline CDR1 and CDR2 sequences are SGHNT and YYREEE (reference sequence). The CDR3 totals 14 residues. The ends lost 3 bases at V and 6 bases at J; junction bases unmatched: 5. DNA for the CDR3: TGTGCCAGCAGCTCTGGGGGGGGTCCCGGGGAGCTGTTTTTT. Its protein product is CASSSGGGPGELFF.

The chain carries TRBV7-6 and TRBJ2-5; TRBD2 matches at 11 bases. The CDR3 has 15 residues. Germline values: CDR1 SGHVS, CDR2 FNYEAQ. V lost 2 bases and J lost 4; bases outside the gene matches: 3. The chain's CDR3 is CASSLTSGGGETQYF. The CDR3 coding sequence is TGTGCCAGCAGCTTAACTAGCGGGGGAGGAGAGACCCAGTACTTC.

The rearrangement links TRBV11-1 to TRBJ2-5; 9 bases fit TRBD2. The germline gives CDR1 SGHAT, CDR2 FQDESV (reference sequence). The CDR3 has 14 residues. Trimming at V came to 5 bases and at J to 5 bases, leaving 6 bases not matched to a gene. The CDR3 DNA reads as TGTGCCAGCAGCCTAACCGCGGGGGGGGAGACCCAGTACTTC. Encoded protein: CASSLTAGGETQYF.

This chain connects TRBV5-1 to TRBJ2-7; 7 bases line up with TRBD1. V shed 5 bases, J shed 6 bases, and the junction held 11 bases outside the gene matches. The CDR3 covers 14 residues. Germline CDR1 is SGHRS and CDR2 is YFSETQ. The CDR3 spells CASRWTGTEGEQYF. DNA for the CDR3: TGCGCCAGCAGATGGACCGGGACAGAAGGCGAGCAGTACTTC.

The gene calls are TRBV11-3 and TRBJ2-7; D gene ambiguous. The length of the CDR3 is 12 residues. The V and J ends lost 7 bases and 4 bases respectively, with 11 bases between them. Per the germline V gene, CDR1 is SGHNT and CDR2 is YENEEA. CDR3: CASTEVGYEQYF. The CDR3 nucleotides read TGTGCCAGCACTGAAGTTGGATACGAGCAGTACTTC.

The genes are TRBV2 and TRBJ2-3, with D hard to call. Germline-derived CDR1 and CDR2 are SNHLY and FYNNEI. The V gene lost 6 bases and the J gene lost 4 bases, with 11 bases spanning the gap. The CDR3 has 13 residues. The CDR3 here is CASSPPPADTQYF. The CDR3 nucleotides read TGTGCCAGCAGCCCCCCGCCGGCAGATACGCAGTATTTT.

The V gene is TRBV27, the J gene TRBJ1-3, with 7 bases matching TRBD1. Germline CDR1 reads MNHEY; CDR2 reads SMNVEV (reference sequence). V was clipped by 3 bases and J by 4 bases; unmatched bases: 3. The CDR3 is made up of 14 amino acids. The CDR3 sequence is CASSLGTVGNTIYF. CDR3 nucleotide sequence: TGTGCCAGCAGTTTGGGGACAGTCGGAAACACCATATATTTT.

In this sample, this clone turned up once. The rearrangement uses TRBV27 and TRBJ2-7; 12 positions match TRBD2. The V segment lost 3 bases and the J segment 4 bases; nucleotides outside the gene matches: 1. The CDR3 has 14 residues. Germline lookup yields CDR1 MNHEY and CDR2 SMNVEV (reference sequence). The CDR3 loop reads CASSLTSGSYEQYF. CDR3 coding DNA: TGTGCCAGCAGTTTGACTAGCGGGAGTTACGAGCAGTACTTC.

The V and J genes are TRBV4-1 and TRBJ2-2; D perhaps matches TRBD2 (5 bases). V lost 4 bases, J lost 1 base, and 10 bases lay in between. The CDR3 totals 15 residues. The germline gives CDR1 MGHRA, CDR2 YSYEKL. DNA of the CDR3: TGCGCCAGCAGCCGCGGACGGGAGAACACCGGGGAGCTGTTTTTT. The encoded protein is CASSRGRENTGELFF.

The chain has TRBV30 and TRBJ1-5, with TRBD1 matching 10 bases. The CDR3 totals 14 residues. Germline lookup yields CDR1 GTSNPN and CDR2 SVGIG (reference sequence). The ends lost 4 bases at V and 4 bases at J; junction bases unmatched: 4. This CDR3 is CAWNRQGANQPQHF. The CDR3 DNA follows: TGTGCCTGGAACCGACAGGGGGCGAATCAGCCCCAGCATTTT.

The chain employs TRBV4-1 and TRBJ2-3, with unresolved D. The CDR3 has 13 amino acids. Germline V gives CDR1 MGHRA, CDR2 YSYEKL. V shed 0 bases and J shed 12 bases, with 13 bases lying between them. The CDR3 nucleotides read TGCGCCAGCAGCCAAGATAGAGCCTTTCCCCAGTATTTT. This sequence encodes CASSQDRAFPQYF.

The CDR3: CASKDRVSNQPQHF. The CDR3 DNA sequence: TGTGCCAGTAAAGACAGGGTCTCAAATCAGCCCCAGCATTTT. This chain uses TRBV19 with TRBJ1-5; 7 bases line up with TRBD1. The V gene end was trimmed by 7 bases and the J gene end by 4 bases; junction bases not matched to a gene: 7. The germline CDR1 and CDR2 sequences are LNHDA and SQIVND (reference sequence). This CDR3 is built from 14 residues.

This sequence joins TRBV7-9 and TRBJ2-2; no clear D. The V end was cut by 3 bases, the J end by 7 bases, with 15 bases between. Germline-derived CDR1 and CDR2 are SEHNR and FQNEAQ (reference sequence). The CDR3 consists of 15 residues. CDR3 sequence reads: CASSFLRVGDGELFF. Written as DNA, the CDR3 is TGTGCCAGCAGCTTCTTAAGAGTTGGGGACGGGGAGCTGTTTTTT.